The 21 T cell receptor beta chains in this list originate from one sample, sequenced in a study of cytotoxic CD8 clonotypes in ibrutinib-treated CLL. Using immunoSEQ multiplex PCR, the repertoire was profiled, and TCRdb retains in-frame clones only, with some absent. There are over 200,000 clones in the sample; 70% to 75% occur only once, and over 5.5% lies in the top ten. Sequencing was performed on PBMCs, taken after 12 months of ibrutinib treatment. All receptors derive from a human donor with chronic lymphocytic leukemia.

The genes are TRBV9 and TRBJ2-3; a weak D match, TRBD2 (7 bases). The ends were cut back, 1 base at V and 5 bases at J, with 17 bases in the middle. In germline, CDR1 is SGDLS, CDR2 YYNGEE. CDR3 size: 16 residues. The chain's CDR3 is CASSVRSGGPEDTQYF. Here the CDR3 DNA reads TGTGCCAGCAGCGTAAGGTCGGGGGGCCCGGAAGATACGCAGTATTTT. The full variable domain, with the rest looked up from reference TRBV9 and TRBJ2-3, is DSGVTQTPKHLITATGQRVTLRCSPRSGDLSVYWYQQSLDQGLQFLIQYYNGEERAKGNILERFSAQQFPDLHSELNLSSLELGDSALYFCASSVRSGGPEDTQYFGPGTRLTVL.

CDR3 in amino acids: CAWSVIGTRGQPQHF. Written as DNA, the CDR3 is TGTGCCTGGAGTGTAATAGGCACCCGAGGTCAGCCCCAGCATTTT. The V call is TRBV30, the J call TRBJ1-5; D unresolved. Trimming took off 0 bases at V and 6 bases at J, with 15 bases between the two ends. The germline V gene encodes CDR1 GTSNPN and CDR2 SVGIG (reference sequence). This CDR3 has 15 amino acids.

The chain employs TRBV6-5 and TRBJ1-4; D is perhaps TRBD1 (5 bases). V shed 4 bases and J shed 5 bases, with 11 bases lying between them. Germline V lookup: CDR1 MNHEY, CDR2 SVGAGI. The CDR3 has 14 amino acids. CDR3 sequence: CASSWIAGNEKLFF. DNA for the CDR3: TGTGCCAGCAGTTGGATCGCAGGGAATGAAAAACTGTTTTTT.

This clone was picked up a small number of times. This sequence joins TRBV2 and TRBJ1-5; a possible D gene is TRBD1 (6 bases). Germline-derived CDR1 and CDR2 are SNHLY and FYNNEI. Trimming pared 0 bases from V and 5 bases from J, leaving 14 bases between. The CDR3 loop spans 16 amino acids. CDR3 in amino acids: CASSEALNPGDQPQHF. The CDR3 coding sequence is TGTGCCAGCAGTGAAGCGCTTAACCCAGGGGATCAGCCCCAGCATTTT. Looking up the rest from reference TRBV2 and TRBJ1-5 gives the full variable domain: EPEVTQTPSHQVTQMGQEVILRCVPISNHLYFYWYRQILGQKVEFLVSFYNNEISEKSEIFDDQFSVERPDGSNFTLKIRSTKLEDSAMYFCASSEALNPGDQPQHFGDGTRLSIL.

This clone was observed a handful of times. This chain links TRBV5-1 with TRBJ2-5; possibly TRBD1 or TRBD2 for D (5 bases each). The V gene lost 3 bases and the J gene lost 4 bases, with 16 bases spanning the gap. Per germline, CDR1 SGHRS and CDR2 YFSETQ. The CDR3 sequence is 15 residues long. The CDR3 sequence is CASSSQSGTGETQYF. Here the CDR3 DNA reads TGCGCCAGCAGCTCTCAATCCGGGACCGGAGAGACCCAGTACTTC. The whole variable domain, remainder taken from reference TRBV5-1 and TRBJ2-5, is KAGVTQTPRYLIKTRGQQVTLSCSPISGHRSVSWYQQTPGQGLQFLFEYFSETQRNKGNFPGRFSGRQFSNSRSEMNVSTLELGDSALYLCASSSQSGTGETQYFGPGTRLLVL.

This chain uses TRBV29-1 with TRBJ1-2; D ambiguous. CDR1 SQVTM and CDR2 ANQGSEA come from the germline V gene. The CDR3 has 11 amino acids. Trimming left V 4 bases short and J 0 bases short, with 3 bases between. The CDR3 DNA follows: TGCAGCGTTGCAACTAACTATGGCTACACCTTC. It codes for CSVATNYGYTF.

The chain carries TRBV7-8 and TRBJ1-5; D is uncertain. This CDR3 has 15 residues. Trimming cost V 5 bases and J 4 bases, with 15 bases left between them. In germline, CDR1 is SGHVS, CDR2 FQNEAQ. In DNA, the CDR3 is TGTGCCAGCAGCCCCCATACGGCCAAAAATCAGCCCCAGCATTTT. This encodes CASSPHTAKNQPQHF.

The chain links TRBV29-1 to TRBJ1-2; maybe TRBD1 (6 bases). The CDR3 runs 13 residues. The ends were cut back, 3 bases at V and 0 bases at J, with 8 bases in the middle. Germline V gene sequence: CDR1 SQVTM, CDR2 ANQGSEA. DNA for the CDR3: TGCAGCGTTGAGGACAGAACTAACTATGGCTACACCTTC. Its translation: CSVEDRTNYGYTF.

The V gene is TRBV4-2, the J gene TRBJ1-3; 9 positions agree with TRBD1. The CDR3 is 17 residues long. CDR1 and CDR2 (germline): LGHNA, YNFKEQ. Unmatched junction bases numbered 10, after V lost 0 bases and J lost 7 bases. Written as DNA, the CDR3 is TGTGCCAGCAGCCAAGAGGTGGTGGGACAGGGTGGCAACACCATATATTTT. Translation: CASSQEVVGQGGNTIYF.

This clone was recorded a few times. This chain links TRBV18 with TRBJ1-2; D uncertain. The germline CDR1 and CDR2 sequences are KGHSH and LQKENI. The CDR3 length is 14 residues. Trimming removed 1 base from V and 0 bases from J, with 6 bases in between. The CDR3 DNA follows: TGTGCCAGCTCACCACGTGGGGCTAACTATGGCTACACCTTC. This encodes CASSPRGANYGYTF.

The CDR3: CAISPRDSSYEQYF. CDR3 coding DNA: TGTGCCATCAGCCCCCGGGACAGCTCCTACGAGCAGTACTTC. The chain joins TRBV10-3 to TRBJ2-7; 7 nucleotides agree with TRBD1. Looked up from germline, CDR1 is ENHRY and CDR2 is SYGVKD. The V and J ends lost 6 bases and 0 bases, in that order; junction bases with no gene match: 5. The CDR3 length is 14 residues.

The chain is built from TRBV5-1 and TRBJ2-7; the D gene is possibly TRBD2 (6 bases). Germline lookup yields CDR1 SGHRS and CDR2 YFSETQ. There are 15 residues in the CDR3. Deletions cut 1 base from V and 4 bases from J, with 15 bases between. The CDR3 DNA is TGCGCCAGCAGCTTGTATCCGGGAGAAGGGTACGAGCAGTACTTC. It yields the protein CASSLYPGEGYEQYF.

This chain links TRBV6-5 with TRBJ1-6; TRBD1 agrees at 9 bases. The V gene's germline CDR1 is MNHEY and CDR2 SVGAGI. V lost 6 bases and J lost 6; bases outside the gene matches: 6. CDR3 size: 15 residues. CDR3 sequence reads: CASSNDRGSNSPLHF. CDR3 coding DNA: TGTGCCAGCAGCAACGACAGGGGGAGTAATTCACCCCTCCACTTT.

The rearrangement joins TRBV7-7 to TRBJ1-3; the D gene is possibly TRBD1 (6 bases). The CDR3 covers 15 residues. The V end was cut by 5 bases, the J end by 2 bases, with 13 bases between. Germline loops: CDR1 SSHAT, CDR2 FNYEAQ (reference sequence). CDR3 protein: CASSTDSAAGNTIYF. CDR3 bases: TGTGCCAGCAGCACGGACAGCGCGGCTGGAAACACCATATATTTT.

This clone came up once. The chain recombines TRBV5-1 with TRBJ1-4; no reliable D call. The CDR3 covers 12 residues. The V gene's germline CDR1 is SGHRS and CDR2 YFSETQ. The V end was cut by 4 bases, the J end by 4 bases, with 5 bases between. CDR3 nucleotides: TGCGCCAGCAGCCAAAGTAATGAAAAACTGTTTTTT. Translated: CASSQSNEKLFF. Looking up the rest from reference TRBV5-1 and TRBJ1-4 gives the full variable domain: KAGVTQTPRYLIKTRGQQVTLSCSPISGHRSVSWYQQTPGQGLQFLFEYFSETQRNKGNFPGRFSGRQFSNSRSEMNVSTLELGDSALYLCASSQSNEKLFFGSGTQLSVL.

The V and J genes are TRBV19 and TRBJ1-5; 9 bases line up with TRBD1. The CDR3 consists of 20 residues. Germline V gene lookup returns CDR1 LNHDA and CDR2 SQIVND (reference sequence). V shed 3 bases and J 2 bases; nucleotides not matched to a gene: 17. CDR3 sequence reads: CASSIQSGTGSFHGNQPQHF. CDR3 DNA: TGTGCCAGTAGTATCCAATCCGGGACAGGGTCTTTCCATGGCAATCAGCCCCAGCATTTT. Looking up the rest from reference TRBV19 and TRBJ1-5 gives the full variable domain: DGGITQSPKYLFRKEGQNVTLSCEQNLNHDAMYWYRQDPGQGLRLIYYSQIVNDFQKGDIAEGYSVSREKKESFPLTVTSAQKNPTAFYLCASSIQSGTGSFHGNQPQHFGDGTRLSIL.

V and J are TRBV7-3 and TRBJ2-1; D assignment may be TRBD1 or TRBD2 (5 bases each). This CDR3 is 13 amino acids long. Looked up from germline, CDR1 is SGHTA and CDR2 is FQGTGA. V lost 4 bases and J 7 bases, leaving 11 bases between the germline ends. The DNA of the CDR3 is TGTGCCAGCAGCTCGACGGGGCGTAATGAGCAGTTCTTC. Translating gives CASSSTGRNEQFF.

A few counts support this clone. The rearrangement uses TRBV16 and TRBJ2-1; no reliable D call. This CDR3 is built from 12 residues. Germline V gives CDR1 KGHSY, CDR2 FQNENV. With 9 bases removed from V and 2 bases from J, the gap between germline ends came to 8 bases. For the CDR3, the DNA is TGTGCCAGTTTAACCCCCTACAATGAGCAGTTCTTC. Translating gives CASLTPYNEQFF.

This clone has a single count. The chain has TRBV30 and TRBJ2-1; no definite D call. Germline values: CDR1 GTSNPN, CDR2 SVGIG (reference sequence). This CDR3 contains 13 residues. Trimming removed 3 bases at V and 0 bases at J, with 6 bases between. The DNA for the CDR3 is TGTGCCTGGAGGGCGAGCTCCTACAATGAGCAGTTCTTC. Translation: CAWRASSYNEQFF.

The rearrangement joins TRBV5-1 to TRBJ2-5, with D possibly matching TRBD1 (7 bases). The germline V gene has CDR1 SGHRS and CDR2 YFSETQ. Trimming shortened V by 2 bases and J by 5 bases, and 16 bases separated the two germline ends. The CDR3 contains 15 residues. CDR3 in amino acids: CASSFPGPGGETQYF. For the CDR3, the DNA is TGCGCCAGCAGCTTTCCCGGGCCAGGGGGGGAGACCCAGTACTTC. Supplemented by reference TRBV5-1 and TRBJ2-5, the full variable domain reads KAGVTQTPRYLIKTRGQQVTLSCSPISGHRSVSWYQQTPGQGLQFLFEYFSETQRNKGNFPGRFSGRQFSNSRSEMNVSTLELGDSALYLCASSFPGPGGETQYFGPGTRLLVL.

The chain links TRBV23-1 to TRBJ2-6; no clear D. TRBV23-1 is an open reading frame, and its role is uncertain. Deletions cut 2 bases from V and 2 bases from J, with 19 bases between. The CDR3 consists of 19 residues. CDR3 residues: CASSQGNLSPIAGANVLTF. CDR3 DNA: TGCGCCAGCAGTCAAGGGAACTTAAGCCCCATAGCTGGGGCCAACGTCCTGACTTTC.